The sequence of this T cell receptor (beta chain) was determined in a study of control samples from healthy donors and cancer patients. V was clipped by 6 bases and J by 4 bases; unmatched bases: 13. CDR3 length: 16 amino acids. The V gene's germline CDR1 is SGHTA and CDR2 FQGNSA. The method was immunoSEQ multiplex PCR; TCRdb's version includes in-frame clones alone and lacks a portion of them. The sample includes 150,000 or so clones, roughly 93% of them seen just once. This chain connects TRBV7-2 to TRBJ2-5, with TRBD1 matching over 8 bases. The receptor was isolated from a man between 18 and 29 years old in good health. Source material: blood. CDR3 DNA sequence: TGTGCCAGCAGGACCCAGGGGGCGCCGTTTGGAGAGACCCAGTACTTC. Its protein is CASRTQGAPFGETQYF.